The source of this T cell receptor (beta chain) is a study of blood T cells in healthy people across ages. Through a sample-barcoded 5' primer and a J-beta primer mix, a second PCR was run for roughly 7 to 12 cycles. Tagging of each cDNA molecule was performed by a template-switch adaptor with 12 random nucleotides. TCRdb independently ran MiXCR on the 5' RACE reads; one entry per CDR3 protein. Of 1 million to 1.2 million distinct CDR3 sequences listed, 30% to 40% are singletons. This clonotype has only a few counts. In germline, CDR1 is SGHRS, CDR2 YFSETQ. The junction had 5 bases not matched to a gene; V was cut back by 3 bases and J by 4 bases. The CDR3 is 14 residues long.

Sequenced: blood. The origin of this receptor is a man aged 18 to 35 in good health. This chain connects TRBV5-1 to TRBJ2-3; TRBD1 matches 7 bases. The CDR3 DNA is TGCGCCAGCAGCTCCGACAGGGATGCAGATACGCAGTATTTT. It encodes CASSSDRDADTQYF.